Sequencing of this TCR beta chain was carried out in a study of T cell responses to AZD1222 COVID-19 vaccine. General study findings and limits: Clonal diversity was possibly underestimated, and the donors were mostly white British, with more females. Spike-wide coverage was observed for vaccine-associated CD4 TCRs, with dominant responses at 160-218 and 743-854.

Worth noting for this clone: Its antigen is unidentified.

The protocol was immunoSEQ multiplex PCR, while the TCRdb copy is restricted to in-frame clones and leaves out a portion. Seen here are over 110,000 clones, 90% to 95% observed once, and the top ten hold 5.1%. This CDR3 has 15 amino acids. Trimming removed 4 bases from V and 0 bases from J, with 13 bases in between. CDR1 and CDR2 from the germline V gene are SGHTA and FQGNSA. The specimen comprised peripheral blood, sampled on day 0 of AZD1222 vaccination. The clonotype comes from an adult in good health. The chain recombines TRBV7-2 with TRBJ2-7; no reliable D call. The CDR3 protein is CASSYPGISSYEQYF. CDR3 in DNA: TGTGCCAGCAGCTACCCCGGAATTAGCTCCTACGAGCAGTACTTC.